This record concerns one T cell receptor (beta chain) sequence. Its specificity is unknown. Measured with immunoSEQ multiplex PCR; TCRdb has only the in-frame clones, and not every one. The sample includes more than 2,000,000 clones, around 94% of them seen just once. The sample is drawn from a study of shared clonotypes between healthy human individuals. Study observations and caveats: Clonotype sharing across several donors was observed for roughly 5% of naive CD4 clonotypes.

CDR3 length: 15 amino acids. V lost 5 bases to trimming and J lost 3 bases, with 17 bases between them. Germline V lookup: CDR1 MNHNS, CDR2 SASEGT. This receptor was obtained from a man aged 18 to 35 in good health. Sequenced material: naive CD4+ T cells sorted from blood. Indicated subset: CD45RA+ positively selected. The chain links TRBV6-1 to TRBJ2-7; D gene uncertain. The CDR3 sequence is CASSSIAGPNYEQYF. CDR3 DNA sequence: TGTGCCAGCAGTTCCATCGCCGGGCCTAACTACGAGCAGTACTTC.